This T cell receptor (beta chain) was identified during a study of blood T cells in healthy people across ages. Per the germline V gene, CDR1 is KGHSH and CDR2 is LQKENI. Germline trimming cut 3 bases from V and 1 base from J; bases unmatched to any gene: 11. The CDR3 has 19 amino acids. A second PCR of roughly 7 to 11 cycles used a sample-barcoded 5' primer and a J-beta primer mix. Through a template-switch adaptor with 12 random nucleotides, each cDNA molecule received a tag. One entry per CDR3 protein results from TCRdb running MiXCR on the 5' RACE reads. The sample has approximately 1.5 million distinct CDR3 sequences, almost 35% seen once.

Sequencing used blood. V usage is TRBV18 and J usage is TRBJ2-6; 8 bases line up with TRBD1. The receptor's source is a woman aged 25 to 45 in good health. CDR3 sequence reads: CASSPSSGGQASGANVLTF. The DNA of the CDR3 is TGTGCCAGCTCACCCTCTAGTGGGGGACAGGCTTCTGGGGCCAACGTCCTGACTTTC.